The 20 T cell receptor beta chains listed next were all sequenced from one sample in a study of T cells in Graves' hyperthyroidism and ophthalmopathy. Template material for amplifying TCR beta CDR3 regions consisted of RNA transcripts. In the first-round RT-PCR of the TCR CDR3, the HTBI primer set was used. A single record per CDR3 protein comes from TCRdb applying MiXCR to the multiplex PCR reads. The sample lists more than 600,000 distinct CDR3 sequences; about a sixth were seen once. Sequenced material: blood. These receptors were collected from a man aged 18 to 29 with Graves' hyperthyroidism.

The chain recombines TRBV19 with TRBJ2-1; the match to TRBD2 covers 8 bases. The CDR3 contains 14 residues. Germline V gives CDR1 LNHDA, CDR2 SQIVND (reference sequence). CDR3 nucleotide sequence: TGTGCGACTCGGGTAGCGGGGTCCCGTAATGAGCAGTTCTTC. Translation: CATRVAGSRNEQFF.

The V and J genes are TRBV20-1 and TRBJ2-7, with 10 bases matching TRBD2. Trimming removed 1 base from V and 4 bases from J; junction bases left unmatched: 7. Per germline, CDR1 DFQATT and CDR2 SNEGSKA (reference sequence). This CDR3 is built from 15 residues. The CDR3 sequence: CSARGQRGGGYEQYF. CDR3 in DNA: TGCAGTGCTAGAGGGCAGCGGGGGGGGGGGTACGAGCAGTACTTC.

This clonotype was detected ten times or more. The rearrangement joins TRBV11-3 to TRBJ2-1, with 12 bases identical to TRBD1. The CDR3 covers 23 residues. The V segment lost 5 bases and the J segment 0 bases; nucleotides outside the gene matches: 23. Germline V gene data show CDR1 as SGHNT and CDR2 as YENEEA. CDR3 bases: TGTGCCAGCAGCCAGATCGTAGATTCCCGGGACAGGGGGCCTCTCCCCTCCTACAATGAGCAGTTCTTC. It yields the protein CASSQIVDSRDRGPLPSYNEQFF. The variable domain in full, completed from reference TRBV11-3 and TRBJ2-1, reads EAGVVQSPRYKIIEKKQPVAFWCNPISGHNTLYWYLQNLGQGPELLIRYENEEAVDDSQLPKDRFSAERLKGVDSTLKIQPAELGDSAVYLCASSQIVDSRDRGPLPSYNEQFFGPGTRLTVL.

This clonotype was counted between two and nine times. This chain connects TRBV12-3 or TRBV12-4 to TRBJ1-4; D is uncertain. Trimming pared 6 bases from V and 5 bases from J, leaving 13 bases between. CDR3 size: 14 residues. Here the CDR3 reads CASRARRTNEKLFF. CDR3 DNA sequence: TGTGCCAGCAGGGCGCGGCGGACGAATGAAAAACTGTTTTTT.

This clonotype was seen a few times. The chain combines TRBV18 with TRBJ2-5; 10 nucleotides match TRBD2. CDR1 and CDR2 from the germline V gene are KGHSH and LQKENI. V shed 3 bases, J shed 5 bases, and the junction held 9 bases outside the gene matches. The CDR3 is 16 amino acids. In nucleotides, the CDR3 is TGTGCCAGCTCACCGCAGGGCCTAGCGGGAGAGGAGACCCAGTACTTC. Protein sequence: CASSPQGLAGEETQYF.

The chain couples TRBV2 to TRBJ2-1; D tentatively fits TRBD1 or TRBD2 (5 bases each). Deletions cut 3 bases from V and 6 bases from J, with 12 bases between. The CDR3 runs 14 residues. CDR1 and CDR2 from the germline V gene are SNHLY and FYNNEI. The chain's CDR3 is CASSDSGPINEQFF. CDR3 sequence (DNA): TGTGCCAGCAGTGACTCGGGACCCATCAATGAGCAGTTCTTC.

This clonotype occurred many times. The chain combines TRBV19 with TRBJ2-5; 8 positions match TRBD2. Germline V gene lookup returns CDR1 LNHDA and CDR2 SQIVND (reference sequence). The length of the CDR3 is 14 residues. Trimming at V came to 6 bases and at J to 4 bases, leaving 7 bases not matched to a gene. The CDR3 loop is CASRSVAGGETQYF. For the CDR3, the DNA is TGTGCCAGTAGATCGGTGGCGGGAGGAGAGACCCAGTACTTC.

This clonotype was detected a few times. V is TRBV4-1 and J is TRBJ2-7; the D is unclear. CDR3 size: 17 residues. Trimming left V 0 bases short and J 1 base short, with 16 bases between. CDR1 is MGHRA and CDR2 is YSYEKL in the germline V gene. This CDR3 reads CASSQDSATVMSYEQYF. CDR3 nucleotide sequence: TGCGCCAGCAGCCAAGATTCGGCGACGGTGATGTCCTACGAGCAGTACTTC.

V gene TRBV18 combines with J gene TRBJ2-7, with 11 positions matching TRBD1. Germline V gene sequence: CDR1 KGHSH, CDR2 LQKENI. The CDR3 has 16 amino acids. V was pared by 4 bases and J by 0 bases, with 5 bases of the junction left unmatched. The CDR3 reads CASSLGQGVSSYEQYF. DNA of the CDR3: TGTGCCAGCTCACTGGGACAGGGGGTTTCCTCCTACGAGCAGTACTTC.

This clonotype was recorded a few times. The V call is TRBV13, the J call TRBJ1-2; no clear D gene. The CDR3 length is 12 residues. Germline CDR1 and CDR2: PRHDT and FYEKMQ (reference sequence). The ends were cut back, 4 bases at V and 5 bases at J, with 8 bases in the middle. The CDR3 protein is CASSSGRYGYTF. The CDR3 DNA reads TGTGCCAGCAGCTCCGGACGGTATGGCTACACCTTC.

CDR3 nucleotide sequence: TGTGCCAGCAGTTGGGGGATGAATCAGCCCCAGCATTTT. Amino acid sequence: CASSWGMNQPQHF. The chain has TRBV3-1 and TRBJ1-5; the D gene is possibly TRBD1 (5 bases). This CDR3 comprises 13 residues. Germline V gene lookup returns CDR1 LGHDT and CDR2 YNNKEL (reference sequence). V shed 6 bases and J shed 4 bases, with 10 bases lying between them.

With regard to this clonotype: Since a much larger clone is just one base distant, this may be a read error. The chain carries TRBV6-2 or TRBV6-3 and TRBJ2-3, with 16 bases fitting TRBD2. V gave up 4 bases and J gave up 1 base; unmatched junction bases: 8. This CDR3 comprises 19 residues. The germline CDR1 and CDR2 sequences are MNHEY and SVGEGT. As DNA, the CDR3 is TGTGCCAGCAGTTGGGGGACTAGCGGGAGGGGCAGTGGCACAGATACGCAGTATTTT. It yields the protein CASSWGTSGRGSGTDTQYF.

As DNA, the CDR3 is TGTGCCAGCAGCCGAACCCGGGACCTGTACGAGCAGTACTTC. Protein sequence: CASSRTRDLYEQYF. The chain has TRBV7-9 and TRBJ2-7; D is perhaps TRBD1 or TRBD2 (5 bases each). CDR3 length: 14 amino acids. V was trimmed by 5 bases and J by 4 bases, leaving 15 bases between them. The germline V gene has CDR1 SEHNR and CDR2 FQNEAQ (reference sequence). The variable domain in full, completed from reference TRBV7-9 and TRBJ2-7, reads DTGVSQNPRHKITKRGQNVTFRCDPISEHNRLYWYRQTLGQGPEFLTYFQNEAQLEKSRLLSDRFSAERPKGSFSTLEIQRTEQGDSAMYLCASSRTRDLYEQYFGPGTRLTVT.

This clonotype was detected ten times or more. The CDR3 sequence: CASNNSGRRYEQYF. CDR3 nucleotides: TGTGCCAGCAATAACAGCGGGAGAAGATACGAGCAGTACTTC. This rearrangement joins TRBV6-2 or TRBV6-3 to TRBJ2-7, with TRBD2 matching 8 bases. J lost 4 bases, V lost 7 bases, and 9 bases had no gene match. The CDR3 has 14 amino acids. Per the germline V gene, CDR1 is MNHEY and CDR2 is SVGEGT.

Notes on this clonotype: Germline and junction disagree at one end, which may indicate a read error. The chain carries TRBV7-8 and TRBJ2-5; 8 nucleotides align to TRBD1. CDR3 length: 14 amino acids. Germline V gene data show CDR1 as SGHVS and CDR2 as FQNEAQ. CDR3 loop: CASSPSRGQATQYF. DNA for the CDR3: TGTGCCAGCAGCCCCAGCAGGGGGCAAGCGACCCAGTACTTC.

This clonotype was observed many times. The chain carries TRBV6-1 and TRBJ2-3; 11 nucleotides match TRBD1. With V trimmed by 4 bases and J by 4 bases, 4 bases remained unmatched. The germline CDR1 and CDR2 sequences are MNHNS and SASEGT. This CDR3 region has 15 residues. The CDR3 sequence is CASSARTGGADTQYF. In DNA, the CDR3 is TGTGCCAGCAGTGCTCGGACAGGGGGCGCAGATACGCAGTATTTT.

The genes are TRBV7-2 and TRBJ2-3; D gene unclear. V dropped 1 base and J dropped 1 base, with 9 bases sitting between them. The CDR3 consists of 15 residues. Germline CDR1 is SGHTA and CDR2 is FQGNSA. This chain's CDR3 is CASSLDGVRTDTQYF. CDR3 bases: TGTGCCAGCAGCTTAGATGGGGTTCGCACAGATACGCAGTATTTT.

The chain recombines TRBV18 with TRBJ2-7; either TRBD1 or TRBD2 may fit D (5 bases each). V lost 6 bases to trimming and J lost 5 bases, with 20 bases between them. Germline CDR1 KGHSH, CDR2 LQKENI. The CDR3 consists of 15 residues. The CDR3 DNA follows: TGTGCCAGCTCCCCCCCGGGACCGCGGCCCCACGAGCAGTACTTC. It translates to CASSPPGPRPHEQYF.

The V call is TRBV20-1, the J call TRBJ2-5; 10 nucleotides align to TRBD2. The CDR3 loop spans 14 amino acids. CDR1 is DFQATT, CDR2 SNEGSKA, per germline (reference sequence). The V and J ends lost 5 bases and 2 bases, in that order; junction bases with no gene match: 5. The CDR3 sequence: CSAPGLAEQETQYF. Written as DNA, the CDR3 is TGCAGTGCTCCTGGACTAGCGGAACAAGAGACCCAGTACTTC.

This clonotype was counted a few times. This chain's CDR3 is CASSLTGTGRSLAEAFF. The CDR3 DNA sequence: TGTGCCAGCAGCTTAACTGGGACAGGGAGGTCGTTGGCTGAAGCTTTCTTT. V usage is TRBV7-3 and J usage is TRBJ1-1; 9 positions match TRBD1. CDR3 length equals 17 residues. Germline V gives CDR1 SGHTA, CDR2 FQGTGA. V lost 0 bases to trimming and J lost 6 bases; unmatched junction nucleotides: 11.